This T cell receptor (beta chain) was identified in a study of control samples from healthy donors and cancer patients. This clone was seen just once. Sequencing was performed with immunoSEQ multiplex PCR; in TCRdb, only in-frame clones are kept and a portion is missing. The sample lists 85,000 to 110,000 clones, 80% to 90% occurring once. The TCR was taken from a man aged 60-69 years with lung cancer. Material for sequencing was PBMCs.

The CDR3 sequence: CASSHRGQGVQETQYF. The CDR3 region has the DNA TGTGCCAGCAGCCATCGGGGACAGGGGGTCCAAGAGACCCAGTACTTC. This sequence joins TRBV14 and TRBJ2-5; TRBD1 agrees at 11 bases. V dropped 3 bases and J dropped 1; count of bases not matched to a gene: 4. The CDR3 contains 16 residues. Germline lookup yields CDR1 SGHDN and CDR2 FVKESK.